This TCR beta chain derives from a study of cytomegalovirus exposure and HLA in healthy donors. This clone was recorded once. What it binds is unknown. V was clipped by 7 bases and J by 8 bases, with 11 bases between them. Germline V gene sequence: CDR1 SNHLY, CDR2 FYNNEI. This CDR3 contains 11 residues. Study results and limitations: First-cohort TCR clusters tended to co-occur in the 95 to 150 validation repertoires, a later analysis found. Most TCR sequences proved rare, with some public TCRs found in many donors. Listed as cytomegalovirus-associated were over 150 TCR beta chains.

Profiling relied on immunoSEQ multiplex PCR, and the TCRdb table lists in-frame clones only, not all of them. This sample yields 170,000 or so clones, of which approximately 83% are seen a single time; about 2.8% belongs to the top ten. Sequenced: PBMCs. The V and J genes are TRBV2 and TRBJ1-2; no definite D call. The clonotype originates from a woman aged 18-35 years in good health and CMV-seropositive. The CDR3, as DNA: TGTGCCAGCACGGGAAGGGAGGGCTACACCTTC. Its protein is CASTGREGYTF.